Listed below are T cell receptor beta chains from one sample, sequenced in a study of T-cell reconstitution after alpha-beta-depleted transplantation in children. TCRdb redid the calling of the PCR reads with MiXCR, one entry per CDR3 protein. This sample has some 440,000 distinct CDR3 sequences, with roughly 15% found just once. Sequences were derived from PBMCs, mostly from graft donor cells, sampled 360 days after TCRalphabeta/CD19-depleted stem cell transplant. Receptor source: a boy under two years old who had a stem cell transplant for Wiskott-Aldrich syndrome, so the T cells may come from the graft donor. Both conserved end residues are part of each CDR3. D genes are given only for firm matches. Rows may omit the clone size; those that give it use once, few, many or a size class.

d_gene	v_gene	abundance	j_gene	CDR3aa	CDR3nt
NA	TRBV10-2	NA	TRBJ2-5	CATSKSEEAQYF	TGCGCCACCTCCAAGTCAGAGGAGGCCCAGTACTTC
NA	TRBV7-9	NA	TRBJ2-7	CASSPRLGSYEQYF	TGTGCCAGCAGCCCTCGCCTAGGCTCCTACGAGCAGTACTTC
TRBD2	TRBV20-1	few	TRBJ2-1	CSASRAGGGSEQFF	TGCAGTGCAAGTCGAGCGGGAGGAGGGAGTGAGCAGTTCTTC
NA	TRBV18	many	TRBJ1-5	CASSPTGNSNQPQHF	TGTGCCAGCTCACCAACAGGGAATAGCAATCAGCCCCAGCATTTT
NA	TRBV9	few	TRBJ1-2	CASSVAGQIPNYGYTF	TGTGCCAGCAGCGTAGCTGGACAGATTCCTAACTATGGCTACACCTTC
NA	TRBV15	few	TRBJ2-1	CATSRGAGPLSYNEQFF	TGTGCCACCAGCAGAGGGGCGGGTCCGCTCTCCTACAATGAGCAGTTCTTC
NA	TRBV7-9	NA	TRBJ1-4	CASSPRPNEGEKLFF	TGTGCCAGCAGCCCCCGCCCCAACGAGGGTGAAAAACTGTTTTTT
NA	TRBV20-1	NA	TRBJ2-1	CSASGLYNEQFF	TGCAGTGCTAGCGGGCTCTACAATGAGCAGTTCTTC
NA	TRBV9	NA	TRBJ2-3	CASSSTLGVTDTQYF	TGTGCCAGCAGCTCTACACTAGGAGTCACAGATACGCAGTATTTT
TRBD1	TRBV9	many	TRBJ1-2	CASSVGQGFGYGYTF	TGTGCCAGCAGCGTGGGACAGGGTTTTGGCTATGGCTACACCTTC
NA	TRBV11-3	many	TRBJ1-5	CASSLNQNQPQHF	TGTGCCAGCAGCTTGAATCAAAATCAGCCCCAGCATTTT
TRBD1	TRBV7-2	many	TRBJ2-1	CASSPGQGSYNEQFF	TGCGCCAGCAGCCCGGGACAGGGGTCCTACAATGAGCAGTTCTTC
NA	TRBV2	NA	TRBJ2-3	CASNGPLGLSTDTQYF	TGTGCCAGCAATGGGCCGCTCGGACTTTCCACAGATACGCAGTATTTT
TRBD2	TRBV5-1	few	TRBJ2-7	CASSRGLAGPDEQYF	TGCGCCAGCAGCAGGGGACTAGCGGGACCCGACGAGCAGTACTTC
NA	TRBV29-1	few	TRBJ1-1	CSVVQKLNTEAFF	TGCAGCGTTGTACAGAAATTGAACACTGAAGCTTTCTTT
NA	TRBV10-1	few	TRBJ2-2	CASSPDWDPGELFF	TGCGCCAGCAGTCCGGACTGGGACCCCGGGGAGCTGTTTTTT
TRBD2	TRBV3-1	NA	TRBJ2-4	CASSLSRLAGGLKTKNIQYF	TGTGCCAGCAGCCTTTCTCGACTAGCGGGAGGGCTGAAGACCAAAAACATTCAGTACTTC
TRBD2	TRBV5-1	NA	TRBJ2-5	CASSLVLAAFQETQYF	TGCGCCAGCAGCTTGGTACTAGCGGCCTTCCAAGAGACCCAGTACTTC
NA	TRBV4-1	many	TRBJ2-2	CASSQDGQRLNTGELFF	TGCGCCAGCAGCCAAGATGGCCAGCGGCTCAACACCGGGGAGCTGTTTTTT
NA	TRBV29-1	many	TRBJ2-2	CSVVARGDTGELFF	TGCAGCGTTGTGGCCAGGGGAGACACCGGGGAGCTGTTTTTT
TRBD2	TRBV12-3/TRBV12-4	few	TRBJ2-7	CASSIGLAAEQYF	TGTGCCAGCAGTATTGGACTAGCGGCGGAGCAGTACTTC
NA	TRBV5-1	NA	TRBJ2-5	CASRPGERETQYF	TGCGCCAGCAGACCGGGGGAAAGGGAGACCCAGTACTTC
NA	TRBV5-1	NA	TRBJ2-1	CASSLRQALYNEQFF	TGCGCCAGCAGCTTGAGGCAGGCACTCTACAATGAGCAGTTCTTC
NA	TRBV7-9	few	TRBJ2-1	CASSTVHFF	TGTGCCAGCAGCACCGTCCATTTCTTC
NA	TRBV11-2	few	TRBJ2-2	CASSPYYTGELFF	TGTGCCAGCAGCCCTTACTACACCGGGGAGCTGTTTTTT